Given below is one T cell receptor beta chain in context. Its antigen specificity is not known. No per-base quality is available; no much larger clone lies one base away. From each donor, a single peripheral blood sample of 100 to 150 mL on average was drawn into heparinised tubes. A BD FACSAria II and a panel including CD45RO, CCR7, CD25, CD127, CD95 and CD27 were used to sort naive, central memory, regulatory and stem cell-like memory CD4+ T cells. Purity was above 95% for every sorted population. PBMCs were isolated right away by Lymphoprep density gradient centrifugation and were stained directly, without culture. So that batch effects would be minimized, each experiment stained and sorted samples in pairs, pairing one healthy donor with one patient. The entire isolated RNA was reverse transcribed using the High Capacity cDNA Reverse Transcription Kit, and thus expressed TCRB transcripts were sequenced. Naive, central memory and regulatory T cell samples underwent deep immunoSEQ sequencing, averaging around 4 million total reads per sample. After sorted cells were lysed in RLT buffer, RNA was extracted with DNase-treated RNeasy Micro or Mini kits, with the choice depending on cell number. Each cell subset was processed on its own to prevent cross-contamination, while patient and healthy donor samples were processed together. TCRB sequences were amplified from cDNA with the immunoSEQ multiplex PCR, producing 87-bp fragments spanning the CDR3 region. The amplicons were sequenced using the Illumina HiSeq platform. The study's processing was this. PCR bias was computationally corrected using synthetic template baselines, reads within Hamming distance 2 were collapsed, and singletons that could not be merged were discarded. By aligning reads against IMGT, V, D and J genes, CDR3 length, and insertions or deletions at six rearrangement sites were assigned. Within each subset, clonotype counts were normalized to the number of sorted cells before true diversity and Gini coefficients were calculated with the tcR R package. Repertoire sharing was quantified using the overlap coefficient calculated on TCRB nucleotide sequences. The table comes from immuneACCESS by way of TCRdb, which keeps in-frame sequences with V and J called. Part of the clones is missing from these tables; in studies checked, under half for an unresolved V gene and the rest for unknown reasons. From that table come the V and J calls and clone size; the DNA was used to work out D and trimming. For this sample there are 130,000 to 150,000 clones; 6.9% appear just once. The ten largest clones take up about 1.5% of the sample.

The data are from a study of beta chain features in type 1 diabetes (dated by TCRdb to 2017 to 2018). The study in broad terms: Patients and healthy donors did not differ in mean age, gender distribution, total cell number or subset yield. A total of around 110,000,000 sorted cells were examined across all samples, and RNA yield correlated strongly with the number of cells per subset. The study compared TCRB repertoires of sorted circulating CD4+ T cell subsets between recently diagnosed type 1 diabetes patients and matched healthy donors. Whereas all 28 donors provided naive and central memory subsets, regulatory and stem cell-like memory subsets were isolated from just 8 patients and about 8 healthy donors. Here is what the overall study found, with its caveats: Type 1 diabetes patients showed a moderate but significant shortening of TCRB CDR3 length in all four CD4+ subsets. Naive, central memory and regulatory TCRB repertoires appeared to be more alike among patients than among healthy donors. Shorter templates might be favored by PCR, yet because patient and control samples were amplified and corrected together, any such skew would affect both groups equally. Sequencing cDNA rather than genomic DNA could over-represent highly expressing activated cells, although activation and CD3 levels did not differ between groups. Only small numbers of individuals were included in the HLA sub-analyses, which left unresolved whether HLA type had any influence on TCRB rearrangement. At VDJ recombination sites, patients with type 1 diabetes made fewer insertions and deleted more nucleotides, a pattern implying thymic rearrangement abnormalities.

The junction shows trimming of 0 bases on V and 1 base on J, plus 11 bases between the germline ends. The CDR1 and CDR2 encoded by the germline V gene are SGHRS and YFSETQ. From the cysteine up to the phenylalanine, the CDR3 has a length of 17 residues. Solely the CDR3 DNA is kept, with 51 bases framed from the first base. Recombination connected TRBV5-1 to TRBJ2-6; no D gene is confidently identified. The material sequenced was central memory CD4+ T cells from blood. The TCR comes from a young woman in good health. The encoded CDR3 is CASSLDVVGSGANVLTF. At the DNA level, the sequence is TGCGCCAGCAGCTTGGACGTGGTCGGGTCTGGGGCCAACGTCCTGACTTTC. The CDR3 plus the reference TRBV5-1 and TRBJ2-6 genes for the other parts give the full variable domain: KAGVTQTPRYLIKTRGQQVTLSCSPISGHRSVSWYQQTPGQGLQFLFEYFSETQRNKGNFPGRFSGRQFSNSRSEMNVSTLELGDSALYLCASSLDVVGSGANVLTFGAGSRLTVL.